This section outlines one T cell receptor beta chain sequence together with its context. The entry originates in a study of cytomegalovirus exposure and HLA in healthy donors. Germline lookup yields CDR1 SNHLY and CDR2 FYNNEI. Losses at the gene ends were 8 bases for V and 0 bases for J; bases not matched to a gene: 10. This CDR3 contains 16 residues. Researchers ran the PCR with 60 Vbeta and 13 Jbeta primers. The table came from immunoSEQ multiplex PCR; TCRdb's copy has only in-frame clones and leaves some out. Of fewer than 200,000 clones detected, around 82% appear once; the ten largest clones hold 9.5% to 12%.

Sequencing used PBMCs. This receptor was identified in a man aged 50-59 years in good health and CMV-seropositive. The J gene is TRBJ1-2, the V gene TRBV2; 9 bases agree with TRBD1. CDR3 sequence: CASLRDRAIANYGYTF. In nucleotides, the CDR3 is TGTGCCAGCCTCCGGGACAGGGCGATAGCTAACTATGGCTACACCTTC.